The 18 T cell receptor beta chains in this list originate from one sample, sequenced in a study of blood T cells in healthy people across ages. A second PCR, run for about 6 to 11 cycles, used a sample-barcoded 5' primer plus a J-beta primer mix. TCRdb re-derived calls from the 5' RACE reads in MiXCR, one entry per CDR3 protein. The sample has roughly 1,000,000 distinct CDR3 sequences, approximately 25% seen once. This sample also appeared in a second study, on T cells of mothers and their children.

Sequences were obtained from blood. The receptors stem from a girl aged 2-10 years in good health.

V gene TRBV28 combines with J gene TRBJ2-3, with D maybe TRBD2 (6 bases). V was trimmed by 9 bases and J by 4 bases, leaving 17 bases between them. Germline CDR1 and CDR2: MDHEN and SYDVKM. The CDR3 length is 14 residues. The CDR3 region has the DNA TGTGCCAGTCTCGAGGCGGCGGGACCAGATACGCAGTATTTT. The encoded protein is CASLEAAGPDTQYF.

The chain links TRBV20-1 to TRBJ2-7; D not certain. There are 13 residues in the CDR3. Trimming left V 5 bases short and J 0 bases short, with 11 bases between. CDR1 and CDR2 (germline): DFQATT, SNEGSKA (reference sequence). The CDR3 is CSAPAPASYEQYF. Written as DNA, the CDR3 is TGCAGTGCTCCAGCCCCAGCCTCCTACGAGCAGTACTTC.

This chain joins TRBV6-2 or TRBV6-3 and TRBJ2-6; TRBD2 might be the D (6 bases). Germline V gene lookup returns CDR1 MNHEY and CDR2 SVGEGT. The CDR3 runs to 18 residues. V lost 4 bases and J 2 bases, leaving 18 bases between the germline ends. The CDR3 DNA reads as TGTGCCAGCAGTTTTCGGGGTAGCGGTGCGGCTGGGGCCAACGTCCTGACTTTC. It specifies CASSFRGSGAAGANVLTF.

This clonotype was found a few times. The CDR3 DNA follows: TGTGCCAGCAGTTTTTTTGACGGTAACACTGAAGCTTTCTTT. This codes for CASSFFDGNTEAFF. J is TRBJ1-1 and V is TRBV12-3 or TRBV12-4, with no clear D. CDR3 size: 14 residues. The germline V and J ends were trimmed by 3 bases and 2 bases, with 10 bases remaining between them.

This chain connects TRBV4-2 to TRBJ2-1; no reliable D call. With the DNA end fitting TRBJ2-7 better, the J assignment may be wrong. Per germline, CDR1 LGHNA and CDR2 YNFKEQ. The CDR3 totals 14 residues. This CDR3 is CASSQDLWVYEQYF. Written as DNA, the CDR3 is TGTGCCAGCAGCCAAGATCTGTGGGTCTACGAGCAGTACTTC.

CDR3 residues: CASSIDGGETQYF. The DNA for the CDR3 is TGTGCCAGTAGTATAGATGGGGGAGAGACCCAGTACTTC. This rearrangement joins TRBV19 to TRBJ2-5, with D perhaps given as TRBD1 or TRBD2 (5 bases each). CDR3 length: 13 residues. The germline gives CDR1 LNHDA, CDR2 SQIVND (reference sequence). V was trimmed by 0 bases and J by 4 bases, leaving 6 bases between them.

This chain links TRBV12-3 or TRBV12-4 with TRBJ2-3; D not resolved. The length of the CDR3 is 16 residues. V was clipped by 6 bases and J by 5 bases, with 21 bases between them. The CDR3 is CASSRGPLPSRDTQYF. The CDR3 nucleotides are TGTGCCAGCAGCCGCGGTCCGCTGCCGTCACGAGATACGCAGTATTTT.

A few counts support this clonotype. This chain connects TRBV10-3 to TRBJ2-5, with D unresolved. Judging by the DNA end, TRBJ2-1 fits better; the J call may be wrong. CDR1 is ENHRY and CDR2 is SYGVKD in the germline V gene. This CDR3 contains 12 residues. CDR3 sequence reads: CAISEIGDEQFF. The CDR3 DNA is TGTGCCATCAGTGAGATTGGAGATGAGCAGTTCTTC.

The chain carries TRBV7-8 and TRBJ1-4; 10 nucleotides agree with TRBD1. This CDR3 has 16 amino acids. Germline CDR1 reads SGHVS; CDR2 reads FQNEAQ. Trimming cost V 5 bases and J 0 bases; bases outside gene matches: 3. CDR3 sequence reads: CASSLTGGSTNEKLFF. The CDR3 nucleotides are TGTGCCAGCAGCCTGACAGGGGGCTCAACTAATGAAAAACTGTTTTTT.

The chain joins TRBV27 to TRBJ1-2; D is undetermined. From germline, CDR1 is MNHEY and CDR2 SMNVEV (reference sequence). V lost 9 bases and J 0 bases, leaving 20 bases between the germline ends. The CDR3 spans 16 residues. The CDR3 region is CARKYIWQKANYGYTF. As DNA, the CDR3 is TGTGCCAGAAAATATATTTGGCAGAAGGCTAACTATGGCTACACCTTC.

The chain recombines TRBV6-5 with TRBJ2-2; D is undetermined. Per the germline V gene, CDR1 is MNHEY and CDR2 is SVGAGI. This CDR3 is built from 16 residues. V shed 1 base and J shed 5 bases, with 14 bases lying between them. This CDR3 reads CASSYFGEVDTGELFF. In nucleotides, the CDR3 is TGTGCCAGCAGTTACTTTGGAGAGGTGGATACCGGGGAGCTGTTTTTT.

Remarks on this clonotype: The junction and the germline gene differ at one end; a read error may be behind it. The V call is TRBV28, the J call TRBJ1-4; no clear D. This CDR3 contains 14 residues. Germline loops: CDR1 MDHEN, CDR2 SYDVKM. In DNA form, the CDR3 reads TGTGCCAGCGGTTTTGGCGGGGCTAATGAAAAACTGTTTTTT. Translation: CASGFGGANEKLFF.

This clonotype showed up just a few times. The V gene is TRBV2, the J gene TRBJ2-1, with TRBD1 matching 10 bases. The CDR3 is 16 residues long. The germline CDR1 and CDR2 sequences are SNHLY and FYNNEI. The V segment lost 4 bases and the J segment 5 bases; nucleotides outside the gene matches: 8. CDR3 sequence (DNA): TGTGCCAGCAGTGTAGATCCGGGACAGGGGAACAATGAGCAGTTCTTC. It is translated as CASSVDPGQGNNEQFF.

The chain joins TRBV29-1 to TRBJ2-3; 9 positions agree with TRBD2. V shed 6 bases, J shed 1 base, and the junction held 11 bases outside the gene matches. The CDR3 length is 16 residues. Germline V lookup: CDR1 SQVTM, CDR2 ANQGSEA. The CDR3 protein is CSVGILIAGGTDTQYF. The CDR3 coding sequence is TGCAGCGTGGGGATCCTCATAGCGGGAGGCACAGATACGCAGTATTTT.

The rearrangement joins TRBV20-1 to TRBJ2-4, with 10 bases matching TRBD2. The junction had 15 bases not matched to a gene; V was cut back by 4 bases and J by 0 bases. The germline V gene has CDR1 DFQATT and CDR2 SNEGSKA (reference sequence). This CDR3 is 19 amino acids long. The CDR3: CSAILAGTLEDVAKNIQYF. CDR3 DNA: TGCAGTGCTATACTAGCGGGAACGCTCGAGGATGTAGCCAAAAACATTCAGTACTTC.

Comments on this clonotype: The junction does not match germline at one end; this may be a read error. The chain employs TRBV2 and TRBJ2-3; D gene uncertain. CDR3 size: 11 residues. Germline V lookup: CDR1 SNHLY, CDR2 FYNNEI. For the CDR3, the DNA is TGTGCCAGCAGTGACAGGCCCGTGCTTTTTTTT. It encodes CASSDRPVLFF.

The chain combines TRBV7-2 with TRBJ1-5, with D possibly matching TRBD1 (6 bases). The CDR3 has 15 amino acids. Trimming took off 0 bases at V and 7 bases at J, with 13 bases between the two ends. Looked up from germline, CDR1 is SGHTA and CDR2 is FQGNSA. CDR3 residues: CASSLAGGREQPQHF. DNA of the CDR3: TGTGCCAGCAGCTTAGCGGGGGGGCGAGAACAGCCCCAGCATTTT. The full variable domain, in which reference TRBV7-2 and TRBJ1-5 provide the parts outside the CDR3, is GAGVSQSPSNKVTEKGKDVELRCDPISGHTALYWYRQSLGQGLEFLIYFQGNSAPDKSGLPSDRFSAERTGGSVSTLTIQRTQQEDSAVYLCASSLAGGREQPQHFGDGTRLSIL.

The CDR3 nucleotides are TGCAGTGCCCTCCGGGACAGGGGCGAAGAGCAGTACTTC. Amino acid sequence: CSALRDRGEEQYF. The chain links TRBV20-1 to TRBJ2-7; TRBD1 aligns across 10 bases. The CDR3 is 13 amino acids. The trim removed 6 bases at V and 7 bases at J, leaving 9 bases unmatched. Germline assignment: CDR1 DFQATT and CDR2 SNEGSKA (reference sequence).